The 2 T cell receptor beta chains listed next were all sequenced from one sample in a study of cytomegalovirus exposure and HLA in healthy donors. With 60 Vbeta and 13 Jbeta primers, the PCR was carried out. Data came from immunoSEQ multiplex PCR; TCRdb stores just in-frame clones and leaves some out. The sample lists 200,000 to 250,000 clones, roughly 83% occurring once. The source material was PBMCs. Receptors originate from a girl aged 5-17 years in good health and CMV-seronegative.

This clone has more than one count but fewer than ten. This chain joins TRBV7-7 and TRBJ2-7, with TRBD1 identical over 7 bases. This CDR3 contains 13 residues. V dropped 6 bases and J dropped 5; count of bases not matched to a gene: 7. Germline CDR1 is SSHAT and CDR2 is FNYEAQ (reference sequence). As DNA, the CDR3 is TGTGCCAGCAGTCCGGGACAGATCCACGAGCAGTACTTC. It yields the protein CASSPGQIHEQYF.

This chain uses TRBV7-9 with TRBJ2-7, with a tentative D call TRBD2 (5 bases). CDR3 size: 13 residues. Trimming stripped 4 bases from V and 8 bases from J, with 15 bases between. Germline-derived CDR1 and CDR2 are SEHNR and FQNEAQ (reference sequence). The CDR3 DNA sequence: TGTGCCAGCAGCTCCCGGGAAGAGATAAAGCAGTACTTC. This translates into CASSSREEIKQYF. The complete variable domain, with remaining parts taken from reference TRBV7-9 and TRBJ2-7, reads DTGVSQNPRHKITKRGQNVTFRCDPISEHNRLYWYRQTLGQGPEFLTYFQNEAQLEKSRLLSDRFSAERPKGSFSTLEIQRTEQGDSAMYLCASSSREEIKQYFGPGTRLTVT.